This entry describes one T cell receptor (beta chain). Its antigen specificity is not known. No much larger clone is present one base from it, and per-base qualities are unavailable. The immunoSEQ Assay, a bias-controlled multiplex PCR, was used to amplify TCRbeta CDR3 regions from genomic DNA. In the authors' own workflow: Within the assay, amplification of reference gene primers was used to estimate how many nucleated cells each sample contained. Sequence reads were collapsed and filtered to measure the absolute abundance of every unique TCRbeta CDR3 rearrangement. For each sample, productive Simpson clonality was calculated by taking the square root of Simpson's diversity index across productive rearrangements. Here the immuneACCESS table is served through TCRdb, limited to in-frame sequences with V and J called. Missing clones are a known gap in these copies; in checked studies unresolved V genes cover under half, and the rest lacks a known reason. V, J and clone size are those of that table, while D and trimming were read from the DNA. This sample gives 200,000 to 300,000 clones in total; approximately 84% of them show up just once. 3% to 4% of the sample goes to the ten largest clones.

The sample comes from a study of blood T cell repertoires in COVID-19 (dated by TCRdb to the early 2020s). Turning to the overall study: Samples covering the acute and convalescent phases of COVID-19 were provided by collaborators in the United States, Italy and Spain. The prospective study material was composed of cDNA or gDNA derived from T cells, B-cell-depleted T cells, or PBMCs. The dataset comprised deeply sampled blood TCRbeta repertoires from subjects exposed to, actively infected with, or recovered from COVID-19. A freely available public database, intended as a resource for researchers studying the immune response to SARS-CoV-2, is where the repertoires were released. The samples were drawn from the first 160 participants of the ongoing ImmuneRACE study and from roughly 1,300 subjects provided by 6 global collaborators. A de-identified subject ID, COVID-19 status, age in years and sex were almost always included in the sample metadata. Where available, HLA class I and class II types were obtained from metadata supplied by the sample provider rather than from assay-based typing. The paper's findings and limits, for the study overall: Clinical and demographic metadata were provided uncurated, with the amount varying by source and participant.

Via the germline V gene, CDR1 is SNHLY and CDR2 FYNNEI. The CDR3 starts with the cysteine, ends with the phenylalanine, and has 14 residues. The only DNA kept is the CDR3, 42 bases in frame from the first base. At the junction V is shortened by 4 bases and J by 5 bases; bases outside the gene matches: 7. In the prospective study, participants were roughly 18 to 95 years old, resided in around 25 geographic areas of the United States, and were enrolled through a virtual design. Cohort assignment in the prospective study relied on participant-reported clinical history from a screening survey and a study questionnaire. In the prospective study, mobile phlebotomists collected whole blood, serum and a nasopharyngeal or oropharyngeal swab from each participant. Over a roughly two-month period, participants in the prospective study had the option of providing additional blood draws and questionnaires. Before DNA extraction, prospective study blood samples were shipped either frozen or at room temperature.

Sequenced input: PBMCs or T cells enriched from blood (not recorded which). This chain joins TRBV2 to TRBJ1-1; 7 nucleotides in the junction match TRBD1. This receptor was taken from a woman between 35 and 50 years old with acute COVID-19. The nucleotides are TGTGCCAGCAGTGGTGAAGGGGGCTGGACTGAAGCTTTCTTT. This translates into CASSGEGGWTEAFF.